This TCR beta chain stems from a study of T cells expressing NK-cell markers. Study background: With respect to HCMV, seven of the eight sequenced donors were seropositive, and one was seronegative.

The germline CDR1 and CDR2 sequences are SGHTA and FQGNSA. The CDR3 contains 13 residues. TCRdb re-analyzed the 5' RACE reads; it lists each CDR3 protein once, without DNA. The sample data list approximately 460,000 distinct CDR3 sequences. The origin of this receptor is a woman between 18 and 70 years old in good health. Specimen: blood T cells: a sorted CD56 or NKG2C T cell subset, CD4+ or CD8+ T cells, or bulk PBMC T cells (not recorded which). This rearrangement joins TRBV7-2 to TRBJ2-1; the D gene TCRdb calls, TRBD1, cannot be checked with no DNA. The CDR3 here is CASSPRDIYEQFF.